Below are 8 T cell receptor beta chains sequenced from a single sample in a study of cytomegalovirus exposure and HLA in healthy donors. 60 Vbeta and 13 Jbeta primers were used in PCR. Here immunoSEQ multiplex PCR was the method, and the copy in TCRdb shows in-frame clones only, minus some. The sample carries tens of thousands of clones, roughly 78% recorded once. The material sequenced was PBMCs. The receptors originated from a woman in her thirties or forties in good health and CMV-seropositive.

The V gene is TRBV5-1, the J gene TRBJ2-3, with D possibly TRBD1 on 5 matching bases. CDR3 size: 16 residues. CDR1 SGHRS and CDR2 YFSETQ come from the germline V gene. V lost 4 bases, J lost 2 bases, and 17 bases lay in between. CDR3 bases: TGCGCCAGCAGCCCTCCCCCCCGACAGTCCACAGATACGCAGTATTTT. Protein sequence: CASSPPPRQSTDTQYF.

This chain connects TRBV29-1 to TRBJ2-5, with D tentatively TRBD1 (5 bases). V was trimmed by 6 bases and J by 5 bases, leaving 13 bases between them. The CDR3 covers 12 residues. From germline, CDR1 is SQVTM and CDR2 ANQGSEA. The chain's CDR3 is CSVADSWETQYF. In nucleotides, the CDR3 is TGCAGCGTCGCCGACAGCTGGGAGACCCAGTACTTC.

CDR3: CAWSVTGTGNQPQHF. CDR3 sequence (DNA): TGTGCCTGGAGTGTTACCGGGACAGGTAATCAGCCCCAGCATTTT. The chain uses TRBV30 and TRBJ1-5; 8 positions agree with TRBD1. V was clipped by 0 bases and J by 4 bases; unmatched bases: 5. Looked up from germline, CDR1 is GTSNPN and CDR2 is SVGIG (reference sequence). This CDR3 has 15 amino acids.

The sample holds one count of this clone. The J gene is TRBJ2-6, the V gene TRBV19, with TRBD2 matching over 7 bases. Germline V gene data show CDR1 as LNHDA and CDR2 as SQIVND (reference sequence). J lost 0 bases, V lost 5 bases, and 10 bases had no gene match. The CDR3 consists of 18 residues. The CDR3 DNA is TGTGCCAGTAGTCTCCAGGTGGGGGGGACCTCTGGGGCCAACGTCCTGACTTTC. It encodes CASSLQVGGTSGANVLTF.

The chain recombines TRBV6-5 with TRBJ1-1; possible D gene TRBD1, 5 bases. This CDR3 has 15 amino acids. The germline V gene encodes CDR1 MNHEY and CDR2 SVGAGI. Trimming pared 2 bases from V and 0 bases from J, leaving 10 bases between. The DNA for the CDR3 is TGTGCCAGCAGTTACCAAGGGGTCTTGAACACTGAAGCTTTCTTT. The encoded protein is CASSYQGVLNTEAFF.

This clone has more than one count but fewer than ten. This chain connects TRBV19 to TRBJ2-6; D is unresolved. The V and J ends lost 0 bases and 0 bases respectively, with 3 bases between them. Germline lookup yields CDR1 LNHDA and CDR2 SQIVND (reference sequence). The length of the CDR3 is 15 residues. The CDR3 DNA sequence: TGTGCCAGTAGTATAGACCACTCTGGGGCCAACGTCCTGACTTTC. It codes for CASSIDHSGANVLTF.

The chain is built from TRBV18 and TRBJ2-7; possibly TRBD1 for D (6 bases). The CDR3 runs to 16 residues. In germline, CDR1 is KGHSH, CDR2 LQKENI. V lost 5 bases and J 1 base, leaving 18 bases between the germline ends. CDR3 loop: CASSRGTGTPSYEQYF. As DNA, the CDR3 is TGTGCCAGCTCAAGGGGAACCGGGACACCTTCCTACGAGCAGTACTTC.

The chain links TRBV5-1 to TRBJ1-5, with D maybe TRBD1 (5 bases). Per the germline V gene, CDR1 is SGHRS and CDR2 is YFSETQ. The CDR3 consists of 15 residues. V was cut by 0 bases and J by 7 bases, with 14 bases left in between. CDR3 sequence: CASSLDGRGGQPQHF. Here the CDR3 DNA reads TGCGCCAGCAGCTTGGACGGGAGGGGCGGGCAGCCCCAGCATTTT.